The present TCR beta chain was sequenced within a study of OX40 agonist ivuxolimab in advanced cancers. Across the whole study: Those treated in dose escalation had hepatocellular carcinoma, melanoma, renal cell cancer or head and neck cancer. Study results and caveats: CD8+ T cells were the subset that, on average, had more expanded clones than CD4+.

Turning to this clone: The antigen is not known.

Germline V gene sequence: CDR1 LGHNA, CDR2 YSLEER. The CDR3 length is 15 residues. J lost 3 bases, V lost 4 bases, and 3 bases had no gene match. The repertoire was sequenced with immunoSEQ multiplex PCR; TCRdb's copy has only in-frame clones and lacks some. Here the sample spans around 14,000 clones, 87% being singletons. The TCR was taken from an adult with an advanced solid tumor such as melanoma, head and neck, liver or kidney cancer. The input for sequencing was CD4+ or CD8+ T cells sorted from blood, taken in a trial of the OX40 agonist ivuxolimab. The J gene is TRBJ2-1, the V gene TRBV4-3; 10 bases agree with TRBD2. The CDR3 sequence is CASSPRTSGYNEQFF. In nucleotides, the CDR3 is TGCGCCAGCAGCCCCCGGACTAGCGGCTACAATGAGCAGTTCTTC.